This T cell receptor beta chain originates from a study of cytomegalovirus exposure and HLA in healthy donors (dated by TCRdb to 2016 to 2017). With respect to the entire study: In an earlier analysis of 587 of the donors, 276 Gb of sequence data and approximately 100 million unique TCR beta sequences from 180 million or so T cells were reported. An early release covering some 640 HLA-typed donors comprised roughly 300 gigabases of sequencing data and tens of millions of unique TCR sequences. Among the roughly 380 genotyped donors, around 81% belonged to the genetic ancestry cluster associated with self-reported Caucasian donors. The study aimed to test whether signatures of past pathogen exposure could be identified by cataloging public T cell receptors. The T cell repertoires of 666 subjects were profiled by immunosequencing and related to cytomegalovirus serostatus. Besides the first cohort of more than 650 subjects, a separate validation cohort made up of roughly 130 different subjects was used. High-throughput TCR immunosequencing, statistical association of individual TCRs with disease status, and machine learning were combined to predict cytomegalovirus infection status. A later analysis re-analyzed previously published TCR beta repertoires from roughly 600 donors and added high-resolution HLA genotyping to study TCR occurrence patterns. The later analysis used no new phenotypic data to find candidate immune exposures, relying instead on TCR beta sequences and their occurrence across donors. In an earlier analysis of more than 550 of the donors, high-throughput TCR beta sequencing was used to judge whether each TCR beta V gene segment behaved as functional or pseudogenic. Donor age, sex, ethnicity and CMV serostatus were compiled alongside the repertoire data. Genome-wide SNP genotypes for about 60% of the 666 donors were used in a later genetic analysis, which treated that subset as a discovery cohort. All discovery cohort repertoires had been generated on a single sequencing platform. HLA typing covered class I and class II loci at four-digit resolution. Typing coverage varied by locus: 629-630 donors for A, B, C, DRB1 and DQB1; roughly 500 for DQA1; more than 600 for DPA1; roughly 470 for DPB1. Several DR-DQ haplotypes were treated as single units for association and clustering because of strong linkage in the cohort. Among about 400 genotyped donors of the cohort, an average of roughly 230,000 unique TCR beta nucleotide sequences was sequenced per donor, of which about 19% were non-productive. The paper as a whole reports these results and caveats: In a later analysis, HLA-associated TCR beta chains showed more clonal expansion and lower generation probabilities than non-associated chains that were equally common. The study listed 150 to 200 TCR beta chains as associated with cytomegalovirus. In both the original and validation cohorts, the classifier was reported to diagnose cytomegalovirus status with high specificity and sensitivity. A few of the identified cytomegalovirus-associated TCR beta chains were confirmed in vitro to be specific for cytomegalovirus antigens. A later genetic analysis reported fewer N-insertions in productive TCRs among donors in an Asian-associated ancestry cluster than the roughly 720-donor mean. In a later analysis, 16,951 TCR beta sequences were associated with specific HLA alleles at a false discovery rate of 0.05. Assigning TCR associations to individual alleles was difficult when HLA alleles, especially DR and DQ, strongly co-occurred. A cluster of highly shared sequence variants was judged likely to be a technical artifact of the sequencing pipeline. Because the 87-base-pair reads could not distinguish some IMGT-functional V segments, including TRBV6-2 and TRBV6-3, those segments were excluded. CMV serostatus was the only immune exposure information available for the cohort. In a later analysis, TCR association rates were found to vary across HLA loci, with the most associated TCRs seen for DRB1 alleles and the fewest for HLA-C alleles. Because some donors lacked HLA typing at each locus, the association tests relied only on the typed subset. In an earlier analysis of around 600 of the donors, most TCR beta V segments were observed in productive rearrangements about 90% or about 30% of the time, broadly matching IMGT annotations. The authors suggested that the approach could potentially be extended to other disease states and immunological phenotypes. An association between a missense DCLRE1C variant and V-gene and J-gene trimming of TCR beta chains was found in a later genetic analysis and replicated in an independent cohort. The cohort was sequenced for TCR beta chains only, and without alpha or paired-chain data the features that could be detected were limited. In a later analysis, most CMV-associated TCR beta chains were found to appear HLA-restricted, with HLA associations seemingly driven largely by CMV exposure. Sequencing depth was assumed to be roughly uniform across donors in the presence/absence analyses, though that assumption may not hold. A further reported finding was that TCR beta sequences accurately predicted the HLA-A and HLA-B alleles for most subjects in the first cohort. Because counts were too low, about 17 rarely observed V segments, including chromosome 9 orphons, were excluded from the earlier analysis of 500 to 700 of the donors. A later analysis reported that several top co-occurrence clusters appeared linked to parvovirus B19, influenza, CMV and Epstein-Barr virus. Across donors, most TCR sequences were observed very rarely, whereas some public TCRs were present in many individuals. Linkage disequilibrium might explain the correlated functional status among segregating V segments, but an unknown experimental factor could not be ruled out.

The CDR3 measures 12 amino acids from cysteine to phenylalanine. Just CDR3 DNA is preserved here, 36 bases in frame from base 1. V loses 1 base of germline sequence and J loses 8 bases, and the interval between the two ends is 8 bases. The CDR1 and CDR2 encoded by the germline V gene are LGHNA and YSLEER. In total, 630 or so healthy bone marrow donors made up the cohort. At the time of sampling, all cohort members were nominally healthy, though unrecorded immune exposures were likely present. The donor tested CMV seronegative and was one of the 352 seronegative cohort members. Each donor provided a peripheral blood sample, and peripheral blood mononuclear cells were used for TCR beta sequencing. The Qiagen DNeasy Blood Extraction Kit was used to extract genomic DNA from the blood cell samples. The library was produced with the immunoSEQ multiplex PCR assay. The multiplex PCR relied on a mix of 60 forward primers for TCR Vbeta segments and 13 reverse primers for TCR Jbeta segments. A multiplex PCR assay on genomic DNA amplified the CDR3 region of rearranged TCR beta genes. Amplified TCR beta libraries were sequenced as 87-base-pair reads on the Illumina HiSeq System. Turning to the authors' computational methods: A later analysis counted around 72 million unique TCR beta chains across the 666 repertoires, and around 9.9 million of these chains were shared by at least two donors. Raw reads were error-corrected and collapsed into unique sequences with a nearest-neighbor algorithm that merged closely related sequences to remove PCR and sequencing errors. To assign V, D and J gene segments, CDR3 sequences were aligned to IMGT reference sequences. For a sequence to be retained, a match of at least six nucleotides to both a V gene segment and a J gene segment was required. Rearrangements were classified as productive when the CDR3 lacked stop codons and remained in frame with V and J, and all other rearrangements were classified as non-productive. Following IMGT convention, CDR3 was defined as the stretch from the second conserved V-encoded cysteine to the conserved J-encoded phenylalanine. The earlier analysis of some 600 of the donors excluded sequences that lacked an unambiguous match to a single V gene segment. An earlier analysis of about 600 of the donors called V segments functional above 56.7% productive rearrangements and segregating when the between-donor standard deviation exceeded 5%. A statistical classification framework was developed to diagnose cytomegalovirus status using the catalog of TCR beta chain sequences. In a later analysis, TCR nucleotide sequences were compared against IMGT/GENE-DB human TR gene sequences so that V and J genes could be assigned. Using the TCRdist pipeline, a later analysis assigned CDR3 sequences along with most-parsimonious VDJ recombination scenarios. A later analysis defined each TCR beta chain by its CDR3 amino acid sequence plus V-gene family, and excluded reads lacking a unique V-gene family. A later analysis removed 450 to 600 highly shared, low-generation-probability nucleotide sequences to deal with suspected cross-contamination and a sequencing artifact. A later analysis calculated a clonal expansion index for each public chain from normalized within-repertoire ranks of inferred template counts. Generation probabilities in a later analysis came from a VDJ recombination model fitted to out-of-frame rearrangements, and those results were checked against IGoR. Hypergeometric tests were used in a later analysis to score TCR-TCR, TCR-HLA and TCR-CMV co-occurrence, with a repertoire-size bias correction applied to the TCR pairs. A later analysis estimated false discovery rates by permuting HLA or CMV assignments 20 times. In a later analysis, co-occurring TCRs were grouped using DBSCAN, and TCRdist sequence similarity was added for clustering within HLA-allele-positive subsets. For co-occurrence clustering, repertoires with fewer than 30,000 or more than 120,000 public chains were excluded, along with five or six repertoires with anomalous nucleotide sharing. Drawn from immuneACCESS, this table holds only the in-frame rearrangements with V and J called that TCRdb kept. Clones are partly lost; checked studies trace under half to an unresolved V gene and leave the rest unexplained. V and J calls and clone size are those listed in that table; D and trimming were worked out from the DNA. The sample table lists about 200,000 clones, roughly four fifths of them with a count of one. The biggest ten clones account for around 2% of the sample.

Of note for this clone: Its cognate antigen has yet to be identified. One base away there is no much larger clone; base qualities are not given.

The V and J genes are TRBV4-3 and TRBJ1-2; the D gene remains uncertain. The material sequenced was PBMCs. The receptor was derived from a man younger than 35 in good health and CMV-seronegative. Here the CDR3 is given as CASSQAQMGYTF. In nucleotide form, the sequence is TGCGCCAGCAGCCAAGCCCAAATGGGCTACACCTTC.